This TCR beta chain emerged from a study of T cell clones after liver transplantation. As for the study in general: Draws occurred before transplant, before withdrawal, and after complete or failed withdrawal.

Remarks on this clone: Its antigen is as yet unknown.

The V gene lost 2 bases and the J gene lost 6 bases, with 13 bases spanning the gap. Germline V gives CDR1 MNHEY, CDR2 SMNVEV (reference sequence). This CDR3 has 14 residues. TCRdb keeps only in-frame clones here, not all; method: immunoSEQ multiplex PCR. Among 9,000 to 10,000 clones listed, 72% were seen once. Study-wide results and limits: Small, mixed patient groups and varying post-transplant times limit these conclusions.

Here the sequenced sample was CD8+ T cells from blood, taken at the approximately 16-month timepoint. This sequence joins TRBV27 and TRBJ1-1, with D perhaps TRBD1 (5 bases). The TCR comes from a human patient who received a liver transplant. The graft donor may have contributed some T cells. The CDR3 DNA is TGTGCCAGCAGTTTACGCGGCCAAGGGGCTGAAGCTTTCTTT. Translating gives CASSLRGQGAEAFF.